A selection of T cell receptor beta chains follows, all from one sample in a study of OX40 agonist ivuxolimab in advanced cancers. This table comes from immunoSEQ multiplex PCR, and its TCRdb copy is limited to in-frame clones, with some not included. Counted here are roughly 100,000 clones, around 83% occurring once; the ten biggest clones make up almost 1.5%. The material sequenced was CD4+ or CD8+ T cells sorted from blood, taken in a trial of the OX40 agonist ivuxolimab. The receptor source for this set is an adult with an advanced solid tumor such as melanoma, head and neck, liver or kidney cancer. Both conserved end residues are part of each CDR3. The D gene is left open where the match is weak. Size values are once, few and many counts, or a class for expanded clones, and some rows have none.

14,TRBV15,-,TRBJ2-2,-,CATSRDPNTGELFF,TGTGCCACCAGCAGAGACCCAAACACCGGGGAGCTGTTTTTT
14,TRBV5-4,-,TRBJ1-2,-,CASSLDQGSYGYTF,TGTGCCAGCAGCTTGGATCAGGGTAGCTATGGCTACACCTTC
14,TRBV4-3,-,TRBJ1-3,-,CASATDLSGNTIYF,TGCGCCAGCGCCACGGATCTCTCTGGAAACACCATATATTTT
15,TRBV19,-,TRBJ2-3,-,CASREGDRRTDTQYF,TGTGCCAGTAGGGAGGGGGACCGACGCACAGATACGCAGTATTTT
15,TRBV7-3,-,TRBJ2-5,-,CASSYKAGLQETQYF,TGTGCCAGCAGCTACAAAGCAGGACTCCAAGAGACCCAGTACTTC
14,TRBV2,once,TRBJ2-3,-,CASSGTPLGNTQYF,TGTGCCAGCAGTGGGACCCCCCTGGGTAATACGCAGTATTTT
16,TRBV13,-,TRBJ1-5,TRBD1,CASSLGGQGGNQPQHF,TGTGCCAGCAGCTTAGGCGGACAGGGGGGCAATCAGCCCCAGCATTTT
16,TRBV14,-,TRBJ2-6,-,CASSQDIWGRANVLTF,TGTGCCAGCAGCCAAGATATATGGGGTCGGGCCAACGTCCTGACTTTC
18,TRBV28,-,TRBJ1-2,TRBD1,CASSYAGTGGALSAGYTF,TGTGCCAGCAGTTACGCCGGGACAGGGGGCGCGTTGTCAGCCGGCTACACCTTC
20,TRBV6-4,-,TRBJ2-7,TRBD2,CASSDVCSQRGARSSYEQYF,TGTGCCAGCAGTGACGTATGTAGCCAGCGGGGGGCCAGGAGCTCCTACGAGCAGTACTTC